These T cell receptor beta chains were read from a single sample in a study of blood T cell repertoires in COVID-19. TCRdb's table, derived via immunoSEQ multiplex PCR, lists solely in-frame clones and lacks some. The sample lists 150,000 to 200,000 clones, around 94% occurring once. Sequenced sample: peripheral blood. These TCRs come from a man between 25 and 39 years old with COVID-19, enrolled during active disease. Both conserved end residues are part of each CDR3. Each record gives: V gene, D gene, clone size, J gene, CDR3 protein, CDR3 DNA. A D gene is named only where the DNA matches it firmly. Clone size is given for some rows only: seen once, a few or many times, or a class if the clone is expanded.

>TRBV5-5|NA|NA|TRBJ1-3
CASSLGRGALGNTIYF
TGTGCCAGCAGCTTGGGGCGGGGGGCGCTTGGAAACACCATATATTTT
>TRBV5-5|NA|NA|TRBJ2-1
CASSRRNNEQFF
TGTGCCAGCAGCCGCAGAAACAATGAGCAGTTCTTC
>TRBV3-1/TRBV3-2|NA|NA|TRBJ2-1
CASSQGAGWGNEQFF
TGTGCCAGCAGCCAAGGGGCAGGGTGGGGCAATGAGCAGTTCTTC
>TRBV4-1|TRBD1|NA|TRBJ2-3
CASSRTGGEIPDTQYF
TGCGCCAGCAGCCGAACAGGGGGCGAGATCCCAGATACGCAGTATTTT
>TRBV20-1|NA|NA|TRBJ2-7
CSASVAYEQYF
TGCAGTGCTAGTGTAGCCTACGAGCAGTACTTC
>TRBV5-1|TRBD1|NA|TRBJ1-1
CASSPLYRGENTEAFF
TGCGCCAGCAGCCCACTCTACAGGGGCGAGAACACTGAAGCTTTCTTT
>TRBV7-9|TRBD1|NA|TRBJ1-1
CASSFQGAVNTEAFF
TGTGCCAGCAGCTTCCAGGGGGCGGTGAACACTGAAGCTTTCTTT
>TRBV19|TRBD1|NA|TRBJ1-1
CASSTELGQGRDTEAFF
TGTGCCAGTTCGACAGAGCTAGGACAGGGGAGGGACACTGAAGCTTTCTTT
>TRBV4-2|NA|NA|TRBJ1-2
CASSQDPDSNYGYTF
TGTGCCAGCAGCCAAGATCCGGACAGTAACTATGGCTACACCTTC
>TRBV14|TRBD1|NA|TRBJ2-1
CASSRNEQGVAIF
TGTGCCAGCAGCCGTAACGAACAGGGGGTAGCGATCTTC
>TRBV6-5|TRBD1|once|TRBJ1-6
CASSYSQGANSPLHF
TGTGCCAGCAGTTACTCCCAGGGGGCAAATTCACCCCTCCACTTT
>TRBV2|NA|NA|TRBJ2-2
CASSEIGQGPGDGELFF
TGTGCCAGCAGTGAAATAGGTCAGGGGCCGGGCGACGGGGAGCTGTTTTTT
>TRBV18|TRBD1|NA|TRBJ1-4
CASSTGEQEKLFF
TGTGCCAGCTCGACAGGGGAACAAGAAAAACTGTTTTTT
>TRBV9|NA|NA|TRBJ2-2
CASSVVGQSNTGELFF
TGTGCCAGCAGCGTAGTTGGGCAGTCGAACACCGGGGAGCTGTTTTTT
>TRBV5-6|NA|NA|TRBJ1-5
CASSLNRSNQPQHF
TGTGCCAGCAGCTTGAACAGATCAAATCAGCCCCAGCATTTT
>TRBV11-2|NA|few|TRBJ1-2
CASTTRGGEGYTF
TGTGCCAGCACCACGCGGGGAGGCGAGGGCTACACCTTC
>TRBV27|NA|NA|TRBJ1-2
CASRPANYGYTF
TGTGCCAGCAGACCAGCTAACTATGGCTACACCTTC
>TRBV5-6|NA|NA|TRBJ1-2
CASSLLTAGRYGYTF
TGTGCCAGCAGCTTGTTGACAGCAGGGCGCTATGGCTACACCTTC
>TRBV7-9|TRBD1|NA|TRBJ2-3
CASSPQPGQGGDTQYF
TGTGCCAGCAGCCCACAGCCGGGACAGGGGGGGGATACGCAGTATTTT
>TRBV10-1|TRBD1|once|TRBJ2-1
CASSRDRSSPEQFF
TGCGCCAGCAGCCGGGACAGGTCCTCTCCGGAGCAGTTCTTC
>TRBV5-4|TRBD1|few|TRBJ1-6
CASSSGQGATSPLHF
TGTGCCAGCAGCTCAGGACAGGGAGCTACTTCACCCCTCCACTTT
>TRBV9|NA|NA|TRBJ1-6
CASSVGRDSPLHF
TGTGCCAGCAGCGTAGGGAGGGATTCACCCCTCCACTTT
>TRBV4-2|NA|NA|TRBJ2-5
CASSQAWDTQQETQYF
TGTGCCAGCAGCCAAGCCTGGGACACCCAACAAGAGACCCAGTACTTC
>TRBV7-3|TRBD1|NA|TRBJ1-2
CASSVTGQGNGYTF
TGTGCCAGCAGCGTTACCGGACAGGGTAACGGCTACACCTTC
>TRBV5-6|TRBD1|NA|TRBJ2-1
CASSSYRGSSYNEQFF
TGTGCCAGCAGCTCTTACAGGGGGAGCTCCTACAATGAGCAGTTCTTC
>TRBV7-9|NA|NA|TRBJ2-7
CASSWSGSYEQYF
TGTGCCAGCAGCTGGTCAGGATCGTACGAGCAGTACTTC
>TRBV5-5|NA|NA|TRBJ2-1
CASSLEAHLQFF
TGTGCCAGCAGCTTGGAAGCTCATTTGCAGTTCTTC
>TRBV10-2|NA|NA|TRBJ1-4
CASRTGSNEKLFF
TGCGCCAGCAGGACAGGTTCTAATGAAAAACTGTTTTTT